What follows are 15 T cell receptor beta chains derived from one specimen sequenced in a study of T cells in Graves' hyperthyroidism and ophthalmopathy (dated by TCRdb to about 2019). Receptor libraries were prepared by multiplex PCR. The sequencing machine was an Illumina HiSeq 2000. The TCR beta CDR3 regions were amplified from RNA transcripts. The first round of RT-PCR for the TCR CDR3 was performed with the HTBI primer set and the Qiagen OneStep RT-PCR kit. Using fastp at Q25 and MiXCR, TCRdb reprocessed the public reads and kept productive beta chains. Rows with a matching CDR3 protein are joined into one entry that keeps the most common DNA and genes. This sample lists hundreds of thousands of distinct CDR3 sequences; roughly a fifth were detected once. The ten largest make up 39% of the sample. Sample: blood. Receptor source: a man in his fifties with Graves' ophthalmopathy.

CDR3 coding DNA: TGTGCCAGCAGCGTAGAACTAGCCGTGAACACCGGGGAGCTGTTTTTT. Amino acids: CASSVELAVNTGELFF. The chain is built from TRBV9 and TRBJ2-2; possible D gene TRBD2, 6 bases. V was cut by 0 bases and J by 1 base, with 10 bases left in between. The CDR3 extends over 16 amino acids. Germline V gene sequence: CDR1 SGDLS, CDR2 YYNGEE.

The sample holds many counts of this clonotype. The J gene is TRBJ1-1, the V gene TRBV16; no clear D. CDR1 is KGHSY and CDR2 is FQNENV in the germline V gene. This CDR3 spans 13 amino acids. V was shortened by 6 bases and J by 3 bases, with 11 bases between the two germline ends. This chain's CDR3 is CASSPVAYTEAFF. The CDR3 DNA reads TGTGCCAGCAGTCCAGTGGCGTACACTGAAGCTTTCTTT. Variable domain in full (rest from reference TRBV16 and TRBJ1-1): GEEVAQTPKHLVRGEGQKAKLYCAPIKGHSYVFWYQQVLKNEFKFLISFQNENVFDETGMPKERFSAKCLPNSPCSLEIQATKLEDSAVYFCASSPVAYTEAFFGQGTRLTVV.

The V gene is TRBV20-1, the J gene TRBJ2-7; 7 bases match TRBD1. CDR3 length equals 15 residues. The trim removed 3 bases at V and 0 bases at J, leaving 8 bases unmatched. Per germline, CDR1 DFQATT and CDR2 SNEGSKA (reference sequence). Written as DNA, the CDR3 is TGCAGTGCTAGGGCCCCGCACAGGGGCTCCTACGAGCAGTACTTC. As protein: CSARAPHRGSYEQYF.

This clonotype was counted between two and nine times. V and J are TRBV20-1 and TRBJ2-2; weak D call: TRBD1 (6 bases). V lost 5 bases and J lost 0, with 10 bases in between. CDR3 length: 14 amino acids. Germline values: CDR1 DFQATT, CDR2 SNEGSKA (reference sequence). The DNA for the CDR3 is TGCAGTGCTTTCCGGACAGCGAACACCGGGGAGCTGTTTTTT. It is translated as CSAFRTANTGELFF.

This clonotype was seen more than once but under ten times. The chain recombines TRBV11-2 with TRBJ1-4, with 9 bases fitting TRBD1. This CDR3 has 15 amino acids. Trimming removed 4 bases from V and 5 bases from J; junction bases left unmatched: 5. Germline V CDR1 and CDR2: SGHAT, FQNNGV. CDR3 sequence reads: CASSSQGARNEKLFF. The CDR3, as DNA: TGTGCCAGCAGCTCACAGGGGGCTAGGAATGAAAAACTGTTTTTT. Full variable domain (remainder filled in from reference TRBV11-2 and TRBJ1-4): EAGVAQSPRYKIIEKRQSVAFWCNPISGHATLYWYQQILGQGPKLLIQFQNNGVVDDSQLPKDRFSAERLKGVDSTLKIQPAKLEDSAVYLCASSSQGARNEKLFFGSGTQLSVL.

The sample holds many counts of this clonotype. This chain connects TRBV5-6 to TRBJ2-5, with 7 bases lining up with TRBD1. Germline-derived CDR1 and CDR2 are SGHDT and YYEEEE. The CDR3 consists of 14 residues. V lost 0 bases, J lost 9 bases, and 8 bases stayed unmatched. The CDR3 is CASSLGLWQGAQYF. CDR3 coding DNA: TGTGCCAGCAGCTTGGGTTTGTGGCAGGGGGCCCAGTACTTC.

In its sample, this clonotype was seen a few times. This rearrangement joins TRBV4-1 to TRBJ2-2; 7 bases map to TRBD1. The junction had 7 bases not matched to a gene; V was cut back by 4 bases and J by 5 bases. Germline CDR1 MGHRA, CDR2 YSYEKL. There are 15 residues in the CDR3. Here the CDR3 reads CASSPMTGMTGELFF. CDR3 nucleotides: TGCGCCAGCAGCCCCATGACAGGGATGACCGGGGAGCTGTTTTTT.

This clonotype turned up a few times. The rearrangement joins TRBV2 to TRBJ2-6; tentative D call: TRBD1 (6 bases). The ends were cut back, 11 bases at V and 0 bases at J, with 14 bases in the middle. The V gene's germline CDR1 is SNHLY and CDR2 FYNNEI. The CDR3 totals 15 residues. DNA for the CDR3: TGTGCCGTCCGACAGGACTTCTCTGGGGCCAACGTCCTGACTTTC. Protein sequence: CAVRQDFSGANVLTF.

The chain carries TRBV6-1 and TRBJ1-1; no definite D call. Trimming removed 7 bases at V and 5 bases at J, with 11 bases between. Germline loops: CDR1 MNHNS, CDR2 SASEGT. The CDR3 spans 12 residues. The CDR3 here is CASMPPRTEAFF. CDR3 bases: TGTGCCAGCATGCCCCCTCGGACTGAAGCTTTCTTT.

This clonotype was seen at least ten times. The chain links TRBV28 to TRBJ2-7, with 8 nucleotides matching TRBD1. V lost 6 bases and J lost 0; bases outside the gene matches: 10. CDR1 MDHEN and CDR2 SYDVKM come from the germline V gene. CDR3 length: 16 amino acids. CDR3 DNA sequence: TGTGCCAGCAGGCCTTTTGGGACAGGAGGCTCCTACGAGCAGTACTTC. Its translation is CASRPFGTGGSYEQYF.

This clonotype was counted ten times or more. The CDR3 sequence is CASSEVLLAGTNTGELFF. CDR3 DNA: TGTGCCAGCAGTGAGGTTCTGCTAGCGGGGACGAACACCGGGGAGCTGTTTTTT. The chain is built from TRBV2 and TRBJ2-2; 9 positions match TRBD2. The germline V gene encodes CDR1 SNHLY and CDR2 FYNNEI. The CDR3 runs 18 residues. Trimming took 3 bases from V and 0 from J; bases not matched to a gene: 8.

This clonotype was seen a few times. The chain couples TRBV27 to TRBJ1-2; 11 bases line up with TRBD1. This CDR3 contains 14 residues. After removal of 5 bases from V and 5 bases from J, the junction contained 4 bases not matched to a gene. The V gene's germline CDR1 is MNHEY and CDR2 SMNVEV (reference sequence). DNA of the CDR3: TGTGCCAGCAGTAGGACAGGGGGCTCTTATGGCTACACCTTC. Amino acid sequence: CASSRTGGSYGYTF.

A few counts support this clonotype. The CDR3, as DNA: TGTGCCATCAGTGAGCGAGACGGGGGGAACAATGAGCAGTTCTTC. Its protein product is CAISERDGGNNEQFF. The rearrangement links TRBV10-3 to TRBJ2-1, with 7 bases fitting TRBD2. The CDR3 runs to 15 residues. Germline V gene sequence: CDR1 ENHRY, CDR2 SYGVKD. Trimming at V came to 2 bases and at J to 5 bases, leaving 6 bases not matched to a gene.

This sequence joins TRBV28 and TRBJ2-1; 12 bases line up with TRBD2. V was clipped by 5 bases and J by 0 bases; unmatched bases: 5. This CDR3 contains 17 residues. Per germline, CDR1 MDHEN and CDR2 SYDVKM. This CDR3 is CASSLAGGPSSYNEQFF. The CDR3 DNA follows: TGTGCCAGCAGTCTAGCGGGAGGGCCCAGCTCCTACAATGAGCAGTTCTTC.

This clonotype was detected only a few times. V and J are TRBV7-2 and TRBJ2-2; D gene unclear. V was trimmed by 2 bases and J by 5 bases, leaving 12 bases between them. The V gene's germline CDR1 is SGHTA and CDR2 FQGNSA. This CDR3 is built from 15 residues. CDR3: CASSLSLSVTGELFF. CDR3 DNA sequence: TGTGCCAGCAGCTTAAGTCTCTCCGTAACCGGGGAGCTGTTTTTT.